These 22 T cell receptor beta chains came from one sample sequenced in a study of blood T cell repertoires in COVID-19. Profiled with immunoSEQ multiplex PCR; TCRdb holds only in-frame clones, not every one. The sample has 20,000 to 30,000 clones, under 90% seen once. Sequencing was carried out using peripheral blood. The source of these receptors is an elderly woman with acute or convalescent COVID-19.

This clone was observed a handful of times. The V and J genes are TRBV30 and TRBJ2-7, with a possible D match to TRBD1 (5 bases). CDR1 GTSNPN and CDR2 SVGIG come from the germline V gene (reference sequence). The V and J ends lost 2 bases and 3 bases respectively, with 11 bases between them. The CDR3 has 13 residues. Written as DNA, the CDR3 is TGTGCCTGGAGTCGGACACTTGGCTACGAGCAGTACTTC. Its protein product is CAWSRTLGYEQYF.

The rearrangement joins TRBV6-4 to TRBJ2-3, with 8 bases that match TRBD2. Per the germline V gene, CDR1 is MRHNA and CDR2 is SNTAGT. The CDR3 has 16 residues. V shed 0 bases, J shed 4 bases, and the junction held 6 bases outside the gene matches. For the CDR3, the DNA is TGTGCCAGCAGTGACTCGCCCAGCGGGAGTGCAGATACGCAGTATTTT. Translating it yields CASSDSPSGSADTQYF.

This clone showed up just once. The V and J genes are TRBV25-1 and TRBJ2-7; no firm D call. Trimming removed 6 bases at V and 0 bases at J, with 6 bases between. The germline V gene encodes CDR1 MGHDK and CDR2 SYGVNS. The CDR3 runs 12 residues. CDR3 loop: CASRSNSYEQYF. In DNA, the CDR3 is TGTGCCAGCAGGAGCAACTCCTACGAGCAGTACTTC.

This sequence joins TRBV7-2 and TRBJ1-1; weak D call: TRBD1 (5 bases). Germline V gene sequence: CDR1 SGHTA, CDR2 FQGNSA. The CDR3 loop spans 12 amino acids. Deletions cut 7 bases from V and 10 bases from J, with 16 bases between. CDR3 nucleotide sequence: TGTGCCAGCACCTTCTTCAGGGAGGGAGCTTTCTTT. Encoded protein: CASTFFREGAFF.

This chain's CDR3 is CASSLDPGQGAHIQYF. The CDR3 coding sequence is TGTGCCAGCAGCTTAGATCCCGGACAGGGGGCCCACATTCAGTACTTC. This chain joins TRBV11-2 and TRBJ2-4, with TRBD1 matching 11 bases. The CDR3 has 16 residues. Looked up from germline, CDR1 is SGHAT and CDR2 is FQNNGV. The trim removed 0 bases at V and 8 bases at J, leaving 6 bases unmatched.

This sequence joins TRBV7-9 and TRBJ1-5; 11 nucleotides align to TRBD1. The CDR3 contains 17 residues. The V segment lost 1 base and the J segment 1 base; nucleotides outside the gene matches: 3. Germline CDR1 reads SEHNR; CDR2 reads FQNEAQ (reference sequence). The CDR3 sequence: CASSLGTGGRSNQPQHF. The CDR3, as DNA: TGTGCCAGCAGCTTAGGGACAGGGGGCCGAAGCAATCAGCCCCAGCATTTT.

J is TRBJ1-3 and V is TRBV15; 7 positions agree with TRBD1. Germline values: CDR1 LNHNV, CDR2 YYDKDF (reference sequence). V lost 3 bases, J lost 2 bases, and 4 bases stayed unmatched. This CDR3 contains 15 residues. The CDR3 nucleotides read TGTGCCACCAGCAGTGACAGGGTAGCTGGAAACACCATATATTTT. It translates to CATSSDRVAGNTIYF. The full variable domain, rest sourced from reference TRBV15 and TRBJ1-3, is DAMVIQNPRYQVTQFGKPVTLSCSQTLNHNVMYWYQQKSSQAPKLLFHYYDKDFNNEADTPDNFQSRRPNTSFCFLDIRSPGLGDTAMYLCATSSDRVAGNTIYFGEGSWLTVV.

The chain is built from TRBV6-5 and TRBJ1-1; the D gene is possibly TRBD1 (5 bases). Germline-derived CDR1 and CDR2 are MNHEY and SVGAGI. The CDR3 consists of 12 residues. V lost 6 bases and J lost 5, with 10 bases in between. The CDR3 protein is CASRTGGTEAFF. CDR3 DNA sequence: TGTGCCAGCAGAACGGGGGGGACTGAAGCTTTCTTT.

The CDR3 region has the DNA TGCGCCAGCAGCCTGCGACAGGGGACCTACAATGAGCAGTTCTTC. This gives the protein CASSLRQGTYNEQFF. The rearrangement links TRBV5-1 to TRBJ2-1; 8 nucleotides align to TRBD1. V gave up 4 bases and J gave up 2 bases; unmatched junction bases: 5. Germline V gene data show CDR1 as SGHRS and CDR2 as YFSETQ. The length of the CDR3 is 15 residues.

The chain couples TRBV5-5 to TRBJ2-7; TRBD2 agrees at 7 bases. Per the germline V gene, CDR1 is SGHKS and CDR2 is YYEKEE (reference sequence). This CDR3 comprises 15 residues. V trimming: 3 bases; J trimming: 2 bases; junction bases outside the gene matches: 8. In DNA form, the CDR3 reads TGTGCCAGCAGCTCTAATCAGGGACTACCCTACGAGCAGTACTTC. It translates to CASSSNQGLPYEQYF.

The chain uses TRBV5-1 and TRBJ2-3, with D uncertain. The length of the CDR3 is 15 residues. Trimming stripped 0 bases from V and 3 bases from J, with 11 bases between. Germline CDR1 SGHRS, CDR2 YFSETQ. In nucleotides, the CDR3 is TGCGCCAGCAGCTTGGATCCGATTAGAACAGATACGCAGTATTTT. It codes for CASSLDPIRTDTQYF.

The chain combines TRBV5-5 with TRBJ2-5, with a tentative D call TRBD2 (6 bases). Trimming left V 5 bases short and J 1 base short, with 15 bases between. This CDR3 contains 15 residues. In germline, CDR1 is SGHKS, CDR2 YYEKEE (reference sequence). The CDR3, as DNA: TGTGCCAGCAGGGGAGGAGAACAACGCCAAGAGACCCAGTACTTC. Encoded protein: CASRGGEQRQETQYF. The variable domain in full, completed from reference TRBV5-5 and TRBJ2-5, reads DAGVTQSPTHLIKTRGQQVTLRCSPISGHKSVSWYQQVLGQGPQFIFQYYEKEERGRGNFPDRFSARQFPNYSSELNVNALLLGDSALYLCASRGGEQRQETQYFGPGTRLLVL.

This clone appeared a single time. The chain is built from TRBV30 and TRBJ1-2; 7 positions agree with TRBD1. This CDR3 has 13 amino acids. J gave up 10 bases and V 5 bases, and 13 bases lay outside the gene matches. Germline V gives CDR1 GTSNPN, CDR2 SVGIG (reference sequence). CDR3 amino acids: CAWRWQGVSVYTF. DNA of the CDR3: TGTGCCTGGCGGTGGCAGGGGGTTTCGGTCTACACCTTC. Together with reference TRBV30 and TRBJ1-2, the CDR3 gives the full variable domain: SQTIHQWPATLVQPVGSPLSLECTVEGTSNPNLYWYRQAAGRGLQLLFYSVGIGQISSEVPQNLSASRPQDRQFILSSKKLLLSDSGFYLCAWRWQGVSVYTFGSGTRLTVV.

The CDR3 coding sequence is TGTGCCAGCAGCCTTACCGGCCGTCCAGGGGGAAAACTGTTTTTT. It yields the protein CASSLTGRPGGKLFF. J is TRBJ1-4 and V is TRBV9, with TRBD1 matching 7 bases. Germline CDR1 reads SGDLS; CDR2 reads YYNGEE. Trimming at V came to 4 bases and at J to 10 bases, leaving 13 bases not matched to a gene. CDR3 size: 15 residues.

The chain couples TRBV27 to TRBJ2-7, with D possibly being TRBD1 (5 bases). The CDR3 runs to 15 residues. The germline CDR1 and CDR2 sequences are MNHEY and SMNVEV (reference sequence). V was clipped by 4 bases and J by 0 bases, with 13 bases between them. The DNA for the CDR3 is TGTGCCAGCAGTTCTCAGGGCAGGGACTCCTACGAGCAGTACTTC. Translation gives CASSSQGRDSYEQYF.

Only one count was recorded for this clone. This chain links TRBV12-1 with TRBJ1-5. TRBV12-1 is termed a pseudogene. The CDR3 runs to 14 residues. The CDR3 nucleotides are TGTGCCAGGGGGAAAAGAGGGTTTAATCAGCCCCAGCATTTT. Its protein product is CARGKRGFNQPQHF.

The CDR3 loop is CASSPGNFYGYTF. The CDR3 nucleotides are TGTGCCAGCAGCCCAGGGAATTTCTATGGCTACACCTTC. The chain recombines TRBV27 with TRBJ1-2; weak D call: TRBD1 (5 bases). Trimming stripped 6 bases from V and 4 bases from J, with 12 bases between. Per the germline V gene, CDR1 is MNHEY and CDR2 is SMNVEV (reference sequence). This CDR3 region has 13 residues.

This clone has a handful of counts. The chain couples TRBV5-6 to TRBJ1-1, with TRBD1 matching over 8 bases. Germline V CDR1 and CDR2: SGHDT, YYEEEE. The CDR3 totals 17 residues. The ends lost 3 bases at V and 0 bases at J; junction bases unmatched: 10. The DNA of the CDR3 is TGTGCCAGCAGCTCCGGGACAGGAATCTTCATGAACACTGAAGCTTTCTTT. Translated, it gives CASSSGTGIFMNTEAFF.

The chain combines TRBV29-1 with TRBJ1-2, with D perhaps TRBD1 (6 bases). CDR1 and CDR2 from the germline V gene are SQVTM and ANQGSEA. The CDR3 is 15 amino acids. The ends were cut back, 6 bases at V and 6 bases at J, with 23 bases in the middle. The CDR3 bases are TGCAGCGTGATAGGGACATCTTCATTCGGGCATGGCTACACCTTC. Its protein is CSVIGTSSFGHGYTF.

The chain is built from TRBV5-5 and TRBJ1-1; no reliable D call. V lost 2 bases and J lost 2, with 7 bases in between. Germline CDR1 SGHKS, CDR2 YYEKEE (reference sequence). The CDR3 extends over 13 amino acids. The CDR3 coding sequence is TGTGCCAGCAGCTTCTACGGTAACACTGAAGCTTTCTTT. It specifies CASSFYGNTEAFF.

The CDR3 loop reads CASSLRDTEAFF. CDR3 coding DNA: TGTGCCAGCAGCTTGAGAGACACTGAAGCTTTCTTT. This chain joins TRBV5-4 and TRBJ1-1; D is unclear. The CDR3 is 12 residues long. Germline assignment: CDR1 SGHNT and CDR2 YYREEE (reference sequence). Deletions cut 1 base from V and 3 bases from J, with 4 bases between. Looking up the rest from reference TRBV5-4 and TRBJ1-1 gives the full variable domain: ETGVTQSPTHLIKTRGQQVTLRCSSQSGHNTVSWYQQALGQGPQFIFQYYREEENGRGNFPPRFSGLQFPNYSSELNVNALELDDSALYLCASSLRDTEAFFGQGTRLTVV.

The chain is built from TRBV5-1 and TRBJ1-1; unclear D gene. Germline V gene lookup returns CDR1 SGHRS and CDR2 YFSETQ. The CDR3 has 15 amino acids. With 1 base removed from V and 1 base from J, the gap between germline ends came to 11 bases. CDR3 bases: TGCGCCAGCAGCTTGCCAGGATCTTCGAACACTGAAGCTTTCTTT. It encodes CASSLPGSSNTEAFF.